Included here is one T cell receptor beta chain sequence, with context. J gave up 1 base and V 2 bases, and 7 bases lay outside the gene matches. The germline CDR1 and CDR2 sequences are SGHNT and YYREEE (reference sequence). The CDR3 is 16 residues long. As originally analysed: Amplification of reference gene primers provided the estimated nucleated cell counts. Data came from immunoSEQ multiplex PCR; TCRdb stores just in-frame clones and leaves some out. That table supplies the V and J calls and clone size; D and trimming were determined from the DNA. The sample yields some 200,000 clones, approximately 80% seen once. The data are from a study of blood T cell repertoires in COVID-19. The wider study: Sources were T cells, B-cell-depleted T cells, or PBMCs; the material itself was cDNA or gDNA.

This sequence was found in a human donor in a cohort sampled during active COVID-19. The genes are TRBV5-4 and TRBJ2-3; 7 bases are a match to TRBD1. Sequencing used peripheral blood. The CDR3 is CASSFANQGGTDTQYF. CDR3 bases: TGTGCCAGCAGCTTCGCCAACCAGGGGGGCACAGATACGCAGTATTTT.